These 30 T cell receptor beta chains originate from one sample sequenced in a study of blood T cell repertoires in COVID-19. Profiling relied on immunoSEQ multiplex PCR, and the TCRdb table lists in-frame clones only, not all of them. This sample has about 61,000 clones; around nine tenths occur once, and the top ten carry about a fifth. Sequenced input: peripheral blood. The receptor set was obtained from a woman in her fifties or sixties with active or convalescent COVID-19.

On this clone itself: A much larger clone lies a single base off, so this may be a read error. V and J are TRBV5-1 and TRBJ1-1, with D possibly being TRBD1 (5 bases). Trimming left V 2 bases short and J 1 base short, with 6 bases between. Germline CDR1 and CDR2: SGHRS and YFSETQ. CDR3 length equals 13 residues. The CDR3 bases are TGCGCCAGCAGCTTACAGGAGAACACTGAAGCTTTCTTT. Encoded protein: CASSLQENTEAFF.

Points on this clone: An end of the junction does not agree with germline; a read error may underlie this. The chain recombines TRBV7-7 with TRBJ2-1; 11 nucleotides agree with TRBD2. The CDR3 covers 17 residues. Germline V CDR1 and CDR2: SSHAT, FNYEAQ (reference sequence). The CDR3 region is CASSPGAASGRYNEQFF. Written as DNA, the CDR3 is TGTGCTAGCAGCCCAGGGGCGGCTAGCGGGAGGTACAATGAGCAGTTCTTC.

V is TRBV10-1 and J is TRBJ2-1; D is possibly TRBD2 (5 bases). The germline V gene has CDR1 WNHNN and CDR2 SYGVQD (reference sequence). The CDR3 has 15 amino acids. Between the trimmed V and J ends, which lost 6 bases and 4 bases, there was a span of 16 bases. The CDR3 sequence is CASSLEVNKYNEQFF. The CDR3 DNA reads TGCGCCAGCAGCTTGGAGGTAAATAAATACAATGAGCAGTTCTTC.

The chain recombines TRBV15 with TRBJ2-5; TRBD1 matches 8 bases. This CDR3 is 16 amino acids long. Trimming removed 5 bases from V and 4 bases from J; junction bases left unmatched: 12. The germline CDR1 and CDR2 sequences are LNHNV and YYDKDF (reference sequence). Here the CDR3 reads CATSARQGMAGETQYF. The DNA of the CDR3 is TGTGCCACCAGCGCCCGACAGGGGATGGCGGGAGAGACCCAGTACTTC. The full variable domain, its missing parts supplied by reference TRBV15 and TRBJ2-5, is DAMVIQNPRYQVTQFGKPVTLSCSQTLNHNVMYWYQQKSSQAPKLLFHYYDKDFNNEADTPDNFQSRRPNTSFCFLDIRSPGLGDTAMYLCATSARQGMAGETQYFGPGTRLLVL.

The count of this clone is one. V usage is TRBV9 and J usage is TRBJ2-3; 7 bases align to TRBD2. V lost 3 bases and J lost 6; bases outside the gene matches: 19. Germline V gene data show CDR1 as SGDLS and CDR2 as YYNGEE. There are 18 residues in the CDR3. Here the CDR3 DNA reads TGTGCCAGCAGCGCAACCCGACCGAGCGGGAAAGGCCGCGATACGCAGTATTTT. Protein product: CASSATRPSGKGRDTQYF.

The chain employs TRBV6-5 and TRBJ1-5; TRBD1 matches 8 bases. The CDR3 runs 13 residues. The germline V gene has CDR1 MNHEY and CDR2 SVGAGI. Germline trimming cut 10 bases from V and 1 base from J; bases unmatched to any gene: 3. The DNA of the CDR3 is TGTGCCACCAGGGGGCCCAGCAATCAGCCCCAGCATTTT. It codes for CATRGPSNQPQHF.

The J gene is TRBJ2-7, the V gene TRBV28; TRBD1 matches 7 bases. V trimming: 9 bases; J trimming: 5 bases; junction bases outside the gene matches: 4. The CDR3 is made up of 11 amino acids. Germline loops: CDR1 MDHEN, CDR2 SYDVKM. CDR3 coding DNA: TGTGCCAGTATCGACAGGGACGAGCAGTACTTC. It specifies CASIDRDEQYF.

This chain joins TRBV15 and TRBJ2-1; a possible D gene is TRBD1 (7 bases). The V end lost 1 base, the J end lost 4 bases, and 14 bases lay between the germline ends. Germline V gene data show CDR1 as LNHNV and CDR2 as YYDKDF (reference sequence). This CDR3 is built from 16 residues. The CDR3 sequence: CATSRGGAGGYNEQFF. In DNA form, the CDR3 reads TGTGCCACCAGCAGAGGGGGTGCAGGGGGGTACAATGAGCAGTTCTTC.

The J gene is TRBJ2-5, the V gene TRBV9; 14 bases fit TRBD2. Germline trimming cut 5 bases from V and 4 bases from J; bases unmatched to any gene: 13. This CDR3 has 18 residues. Germline CDR1 reads SGDLS; CDR2 reads YYNGEE. The CDR3, as DNA: TGTGCCAGCAGTCCTAGACTAGCGGGAGGGCGGGTGGTAGAGACCCAGTACTTC. Translation: CASSPRLAGGRVVETQYF.

By proportion, this clone is medium-sized (0.01 to 0.1%). This chain connects TRBV25-1 to TRBJ2-7; TRBD1 is a possible D gene (6 bases). CDR3 length equals 13 residues. The V end lost 4 bases, the J end lost 3 bases, and 10 bases lay between the germline ends. The V gene's germline CDR1 is MGHDK and CDR2 SYGVNS. The CDR3 DNA follows: TGTGCCAGCAGTGGGGACAATTACTACGAGCAGTACTTC. The encoded protein is CASSGDNYYEQYF.

The chain employs TRBV6-5 and TRBJ2-7, with 7 bases identical to TRBD2. Germline trimming cut 0 bases from V and 2 bases from J; bases unmatched to any gene: 4. The V gene's germline CDR1 is MNHEY and CDR2 SVGAGI. This CDR3 is 15 amino acids long. CDR3 in amino acids: CASSYSSGAPYEQYF. The CDR3, as DNA: TGTGCCAGCAGTTACTCGAGCGGGGCCCCCTACGAGCAGTACTTC.

In this sample, this clone turned up a few times. The gene calls are TRBV28 and TRBJ1-2, with D possibly matching TRBD1 (6 bases). CDR1 is MDHEN and CDR2 is SYDVKM in the germline V gene. The CDR3 loop spans 15 amino acids. The germline V and J ends were trimmed by 2 bases and 0 bases, with 10 bases remaining between them. For the CDR3, the DNA is TGTGCCAGCAGTTTAGTTGGACAGCCTAACTATGGCTACACCTTC. Amino acid sequence: CASSLVGQPNYGYTF.

The V and J genes are TRBV27 and TRBJ2-1; TRBD2 is a possible D gene (6 bases). The V and J ends lost 5 bases and 0 bases respectively, with 14 bases between them. The CDR3 consists of 16 residues. CDR1 MNHEY and CDR2 SMNVEV come from the germline V gene (reference sequence). This CDR3 reads CASSVRDWSSYNEQFF. CDR3 DNA: TGTGCCAGCAGTGTCCGGGACTGGAGCTCCTACAATGAGCAGTTCTTC.

The CDR3 loop reads CASSVGALRGKETQYF. DNA for the CDR3: TGTGCCAGCAGCGTGGGGGCCCTCCGGGGGAAAGAGACCCAGTACTTC. V usage is TRBV5-4 and J usage is TRBJ2-5, with D perhaps matching TRBD1 or TRBD2 (6 bases each). The CDR3 is 16 residues long. Germline V gene lookup returns CDR1 SGHNT and CDR2 YYREEE (reference sequence). Between the trimmed V and J ends, which lost 4 bases and 3 bases, there was a span of 19 bases.

The chain has TRBV7-6 and TRBJ2-1; 14 bases map to TRBD2. Trimming cost V 4 bases and J 8 bases; bases outside gene matches: 7. Per germline, CDR1 SGHVS and CDR2 FNYEAQ. This CDR3 is built from 16 residues. The CDR3 sequence: CASSSGLAGVRDEQFF. The CDR3 DNA sequence: TGTGCCAGCAGCTCGGGACTAGCGGGAGTTCGGGATGAGCAGTTCTTC.

The rearrangement uses TRBV5-8 and TRBJ1-1; D gene ambiguous. Between the trimmed V and J ends, which lost 3 bases and 0 bases, there was a span of 15 bases. Germline assignment: CDR1 SGHTS and CDR2 YDEGEE. This CDR3 has 16 amino acids. As DNA, the CDR3 is TGTGCCAGCAGCTCGGTTCTGGAGCCCTTGAACACTGAAGCTTTCTTT. This sequence encodes CASSSVLEPLNTEAFF.

This chain connects TRBV28 to TRBJ1-5, with a tentative D call TRBD1 (6 bases). CDR1 is MDHEN, CDR2 SYDVKM, per germline. The CDR3 is 13 residues long. V was cut by 3 bases and J by 4 bases, with 7 bases left in between. The CDR3 DNA follows: TGTGCCAGCAGTTTCGACAGGAATCAGCCCCAGCATTTT. Translation: CASSFDRNQPQHF.

The V and J genes are TRBV6-5 and TRBJ2-7, with TRBD1 matching 12 bases. The germline CDR1 and CDR2 sequences are MNHEY and SVGAGI. This CDR3 comprises 15 residues. Trimming took 6 bases from V and 2 from J; bases not matched to a gene: 5. The CDR3 sequence is CASRAGQGATYEQYF. The CDR3 nucleotides read TGTGCCAGCAGGGCGGGACAGGGGGCCACCTACGAGCAGTACTTC.

This chain connects TRBV18 to TRBJ1-2; 7 nucleotides line up with TRBD1. Germline lookup yields CDR1 KGHSH and CDR2 LQKENI. The CDR3 is 15 residues long. Trimming cost V 2 bases and J 3 bases; bases outside gene matches: 6. CDR3 DNA sequence: TGTGCCAGCTCACCATACAGGGGTGAGGACTATGGCTACACCTTC. It translates to CASSPYRGEDYGYTF.

The V call is TRBV6-5, the J call TRBJ2-7; 14 positions agree with TRBD2. Germline CDR1 and CDR2: MNHEY and SVGAGI. The CDR3 sequence is 15 residues long. After removal of 0 bases from V and 5 bases from J, the junction contained 0 bases not matched to a gene. The DNA for the CDR3 is TGTGCCAGCAGTTACTCGGGACTAGCGGGAGACGAGCAGTACTTC. This sequence encodes CASSYSGLAGDEQYF.

V usage is TRBV19 and J usage is TRBJ1-3; D is perhaps TRBD1 (5 bases). This CDR3 spans 12 amino acids. V was clipped by 5 bases and J by 7 bases, with 9 bases between them. The V gene's germline CDR1 is LNHDA and CDR2 SQIVND (reference sequence). The DNA of the CDR3 is TGTGCCAGTAGTTACGGGGGGAACACCATATATTTT. As protein: CASSYGGNTIYF. The full variable domain, completed using reference TRBV19 and TRBJ1-3, is DGGITQSPKYLFRKEGQNVTLSCEQNLNHDAMYWYRQDPGQGLRLIYYSQIVNDFQKGDIAEGYSVSREKKESFPLTVTSAQKNPTAFYLCASSYGGNTIYFGEGSWLTVV.

This chain connects TRBV19 to TRBJ1-1; no firm D call. The CDR3 runs to 15 residues. The germline V and J ends were trimmed by 0 bases and 1 base, with 9 bases remaining between them. Germline assignment: CDR1 LNHDA and CDR2 SQIVND (reference sequence). DNA for the CDR3: TGTGCCAGTAGTATAGATCCATCCAAGAACACTGAAGCTTTCTTT. Translating it yields CASSIDPSKNTEAFF.

The chain has TRBV3-1 (or the pseudogene TRBV3-2) and TRBJ2-4; the match to TRBD2 covers 7 bases. CDR3 length: 18 amino acids. CDR1 and CDR2 (germline): LGHDT, YNNKEL (reference sequence). J was trimmed by 0 bases and V by 3 bases; bases with no gene match: 11. The CDR3, as DNA: TGTGCCAGCAGCCACTCGCGGGAGAACCTTCTAGCCAAAAACATTCAGTACTTC. This translates into CASSHSRENLLAKNIQYF.

The chain carries TRBV9 and TRBJ2-3; 8 bases are a match to TRBD2. The CDR3 runs 15 residues. Trimming cost V 3 bases and J 2 bases; bases outside gene matches: 5. Germline loops: CDR1 SGDLS, CDR2 YYNGEE. The CDR3 sequence: CASSDPGRATDTQYF. The CDR3 nucleotides read TGTGCCAGCAGCGATCCCGGGAGGGCCACAGATACGCAGTATTTT.

The chain joins TRBV9 to TRBJ1-2; D is unresolved. CDR1 SGDLS and CDR2 YYNGEE come from the germline V gene. The CDR3 has 15 amino acids. Trimming shortened V by 0 bases and J by 6 bases, and 15 bases separated the two germline ends. The CDR3 region has the DNA TGTGCCAGCAGCGTAGCTCCGGGAGTGAAGCATGGCTACACCTTC. Translated, it gives CASSVAPGVKHGYTF.

This chain joins TRBV27 and TRBJ1-5; the match to TRBD1 covers 10 bases. CDR1 is MNHEY and CDR2 is SMNVEV in the germline V gene (reference sequence). Trimming cost V 2 bases and J 8 bases; bases outside gene matches: 0. The CDR3 length is 13 residues. CDR3 protein: CASSLGTGEPQHF. CDR3 nucleotides: TGTGCCAGCAGTTTAGGGACAGGGGAGCCCCAGCATTTT.

This clone was observed a few times. The rearrangement links TRBV5-1 to TRBJ1-1, with D hard to call. V gave up 5 bases and J gave up 0 bases, with 23 bases separating them. Germline CDR1 and CDR2: SGHRS and YFSETQ. CDR3 length: 18 residues. In nucleotides, the CDR3 is TGCGCCAGCAGTCAAAAACCCACTACCCAATTCCTGAACACTGAAGCTTTCTTT. It yields the protein CASSQKPTTQFLNTEAFF.

The chain uses TRBV10-1 and TRBJ2-7; D perhaps matches TRBD2 (6 bases). The V and J ends lost 2 bases and 1 base respectively, with 9 bases between them. CDR1 is WNHNN and CDR2 is SYGVQD in the germline V gene (reference sequence). This CDR3 is 14 amino acids long. CDR3 coding DNA: TGCGCCAGCAGTGAGGCTAGCGAATCCTACGAGCAGTACTTC. It is translated as CASSEASESYEQYF.

The chain joins TRBV13 to TRBJ1-4; 7 bases fit TRBD1. The CDR3 totals 15 residues. CDR1 is PRHDT, CDR2 FYEKMQ, per germline (reference sequence). Losses at the gene ends were 2 bases for V and 4 bases for J; bases not matched to a gene: 4. DNA for the CDR3: TGTGCCAGCAGCTTAAACAGGGGCTTTAATGAAAAACTGTTTTTT. Its protein is CASSLNRGFNEKLFF.

The table lists this clone with a few counts. The CDR3 protein is CASSLGPGQMNTEAFF. Written as DNA, the CDR3 is TGTGCCAGCAGCTTGGGGCCGGGACAGATGAACACTGAAGCTTTCTTT. V is TRBV5-6 and J is TRBJ1-1; 7 nucleotides line up with TRBD1. Trimming cost V 0 bases and J 0 bases; bases outside gene matches: 5. Germline CDR1 SGHDT, CDR2 YYEEEE. The CDR3 is made up of 16 amino acids.